One sample yielded the 8 T cell receptor beta chains listed below, sequenced in a study of cytomegalovirus exposure and HLA in healthy donors. PCR amplification relied on 60 Vbeta primers (plus 13 Jbeta primers). The table came from immunoSEQ multiplex PCR; TCRdb's copy has only in-frame clones and leaves some out. The table records 150,000 to 200,000 clones, around three quarters of them present only once. The specimen was PBMCs. The receptor set was obtained from a boy aged 5-17 years in good health and CMV-seronegative.

This clone was found once. The chain couples TRBV13 to TRBJ1-1; TRBD1 might be the D (6 bases). V gave up 1 base and J gave up 2 bases, with 20 bases separating them. Per the germline V gene, CDR1 is PRHDT and CDR2 is FYEKMQ (reference sequence). The CDR3 loop spans 18 amino acids. The CDR3 sequence is CASSLVAVDSSVNTEAFF. CDR3 DNA sequence: TGTGCCAGCAGCTTAGTAGCCGTGGACAGTTCCGTTAACACTGAAGCTTTCTTT.

This clone was counted only a few times. The V gene is TRBV27, the J gene TRBJ1-5; tentative D call: TRBD1 (5 bases). Germline assignment: CDR1 MNHEY and CDR2 SMNVEV (reference sequence). V shed 5 bases and J shed 5 bases, with 16 bases lying between them. The CDR3 covers 15 residues. Here the CDR3 reads CASSPQGLADQPQHF. CDR3 nucleotide sequence: TGTGCCAGCAGTCCCCAGGGATTGGCCGATCAGCCCCAGCATTTT.

The chain has TRBV6-6 and TRBJ1-5; 7 nucleotides line up with TRBD1. The CDR3 covers 16 residues. CDR1 and CDR2 from the germline V gene are MNHNY and SVGAGI (reference sequence). After removal of 4 bases from V and 0 bases from J, the junction contained 6 bases not matched to a gene. CDR3 sequence (DNA): TGTGCCAGCAGTTGGGGGACAGCTCATAGCAATCAGCCCCAGCATTTT. Translation: CASSWGTAHSNQPQHF.

The V call is TRBV19, the J call TRBJ1-1; D is possibly TRBD1 (6 bases). The germline V gene has CDR1 LNHDA and CDR2 SQIVND (reference sequence). Deletions cut 5 bases from V and 2 bases from J, with 18 bases between. The CDR3 totals 16 residues. The CDR3 region has the DNA TGTGCCAGTAGTCCGATCCGGGACAAGATAAACACTGAAGCTTTCTTT. Translation: CASSPIRDKINTEAFF.

The V call is TRBV18, the J call TRBJ1-4; TRBD1 is a possible D gene (5 bases). V was clipped by 3 bases and J by 4 bases, with 12 bases between them. From germline, CDR1 is KGHSH and CDR2 LQKENI. The CDR3 extends over 15 amino acids. Written as DNA, the CDR3 is TGTGCCAGCTCACCTCAGGGTTCCAATAATGAAAAACTGTTTTTT. The encoded protein is CASSPQGSNNEKLFF.

The genes are TRBV4-2 and TRBJ2-3; maybe TRBD2 (7 bases). This CDR3 spans 14 amino acids. Germline values: CDR1 LGHNA, CDR2 YNFKEQ. V was clipped by 4 bases and J by 5 bases, with 13 bases between them. Here the CDR3 reads CASSPQRGGDTQYF. The DNA of the CDR3 is TGTGCCAGCAGCCCTCAGAGGGGGGGAGATACGCAGTATTTT.

This rearrangement joins TRBV4-1 to TRBJ1-5; 7 nucleotides match TRBD1. Germline CDR1 and CDR2: MGHRA and YSYEKL. The CDR3 consists of 15 residues. The ends lost 1 base at V and 3 bases at J; junction bases unmatched: 3. CDR3: CASSQGGTVNQPQHF. The CDR3 coding sequence is TGCGCCAGCAGCCAAGGGGGGACAGTCAATCAGCCCCAGCATTTT.

The V call is TRBV14, the J call TRBJ2-7, with TRBD2 matching over 12 bases. The germline V gene encodes CDR1 SGHDN and CDR2 FVKESK. V gave up 1 base and J gave up 4 bases; unmatched junction bases: 8. The CDR3 runs to 17 residues. The CDR3 protein is CASSQALAGGPDYEQYF. The CDR3 region has the DNA TGTGCCAGCAGCCAAGCTCTAGCGGGAGGGCCCGATTACGAGCAGTACTTC.